The entry below gives a single T cell receptor beta chain sequence along with its context. This sample was taken from a study of T cell responses to AZD1222 COVID-19 vaccine. The germline V and J ends were trimmed by 4 bases and 4 bases, with 14 bases remaining between them. This CDR3 has 15 residues. In germline, CDR1 is SGHNT, CDR2 YYREEE (reference sequence). Using immunoSEQ multiplex PCR, the repertoire was profiled, and TCRdb retains in-frame clones only, with some absent. The sample records tens of thousands of clones, approximately 89% being singletons. V usage is TRBV5-4 and J usage is TRBJ2-2; TRBD1 is a possible D gene (5 bases). This receptor was obtained from an adult who received the AZD1222 COVID-19 vaccine. The sequenced sample was peripheral blood, obtained 28 days after the second AZD1222 dose. CDR3 DNA: TGTGCCAGCAGCGGACGTAGACAGAGCACCGGGGAGCTGTTTTTT. It specifies CASSGRRQSTGELFF.